This T cell receptor beta chain stems from a study of response to subunit inactivated influenza vaccine (dated by TCRdb to between 2018 and 2020). At the level of the whole study: The study used deep quantitative T cell receptor repertoire profiling to track responses to a trivalent subunit inactivated influenza vaccine. Study-wide findings and limitations: According to the authors, only a limited number of new T cells may be recruited by each seasonal influenza vaccination.

The intended sense of this specimen's time point label: approximately 40 days after influenza vaccine administration. A word on this clonotype: The clone's antigen remains unknown. Base qualities are not provided; no much larger clone lies one nucleotide away.

The library was made by RT-PCR. The run used an Illumina HiSeq 2500. TCRdb trimmed public reads at Q25 via fastp, called clones via MiXCR and kept in-frame beta chains. Each entry is one CDR3 protein sequence, shown with its most common DNA and genes. For this sample the table gives about 160,000 distinct CDR3 sequences, of which about a tenth were detected only once. Together, the top ten hold roughly an eighth of the sample. This clonotype originated in a man aged 50 or older who received an inactivated influenza vaccine. Donor details come from another sample of the same person, matched by shared clones. This sample comprised non-naive T cells sorted from PBMCs, obtained 40 to 50 days after vaccination. Reading the label with the study, this specimen's cell subset or site is: memory T cell fraction.

The DNA reads as follows: TGCGCCAGCAGGACTAGCGATTACGAGCAGTACTTC. This gives the protein CASRTSDYEQYF. The rearranged chain carries TRBV5-1 and TRBJ2-7, with 8 junctional bases fitting TRBD2. The CDR3, cysteine through phenylalanine, is 12 amino acids long. Here the CDR3 DNA is all that survives: 36 bases in frame from base 1. CDR1 SGHRS and CDR2 YFSETQ were looked up in the germline V gene. Trimming accounts for 5 bases at V and 4 bases at J, while the number of junction bases matched to no gene is 2.